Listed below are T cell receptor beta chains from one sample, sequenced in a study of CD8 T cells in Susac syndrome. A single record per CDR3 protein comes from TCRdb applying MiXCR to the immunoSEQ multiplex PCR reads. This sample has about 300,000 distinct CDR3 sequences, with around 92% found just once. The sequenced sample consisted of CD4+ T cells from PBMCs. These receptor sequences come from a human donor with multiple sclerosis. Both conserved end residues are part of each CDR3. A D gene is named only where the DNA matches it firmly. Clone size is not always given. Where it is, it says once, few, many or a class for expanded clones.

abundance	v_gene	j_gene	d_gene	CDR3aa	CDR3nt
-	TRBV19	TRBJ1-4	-	CASSSSTTTNEKLFF	TGTGCCAGTAGTTCATCCACAACAACTAATGAAAAACTGTTTTTT
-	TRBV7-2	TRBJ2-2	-	CASSLAGGRANTGELFF	TGTGCCAGCAGCTTAGCTGGAGGTAGAGCGAACACCGGGGAGCTGTTTTTT
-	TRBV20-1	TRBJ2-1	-	CSARNPKGYNEQFF	TGCAGTGCTAGAAATCCAAAGGGCTACAATGAGCAGTTCTTC
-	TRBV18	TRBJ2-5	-	CASSPPPTPRETQYF	TGTGCCAGCTCACCCCCCCCTACGCCGCGGGAGACCCAGTACTTC
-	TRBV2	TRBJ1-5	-	CASSPSTGSNQPQHF	TGTGCCAGCAGTCCTAGTACGGGAAGCAATCAGCCCCAGCATTTT
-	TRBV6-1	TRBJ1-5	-	CASSDNRASNQPQHF	TGTGCCAGCAGTGACAACAGGGCTAGCAATCAGCCCCAGCATTTT
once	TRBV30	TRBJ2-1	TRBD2	CAWSVEGLAQFF	TGTGCCTGGAGTGTAGAGGGACTAGCGCAGTTCTTC
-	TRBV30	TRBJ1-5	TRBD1	CAWSVQGLQSAQHF	TGTGCCTGGAGTGTACAGGGGCTCCAATCAGCCCAGCATTTT
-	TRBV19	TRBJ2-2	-	CASKEATNTGELFF	TGTGCCAGTAAGGAGGCTACGAACACCGGGGAGCTGTTTTTT
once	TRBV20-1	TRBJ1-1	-	CSASPPGLESFF	TGCAGTGCTTCTCCCCCGGGCCTCGAGTCTTTCTTT
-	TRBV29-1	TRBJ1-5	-	CSVGGGDSNQPQHF	TGCAGCGTTGGAGGCGGGGATAGCAATCAGCCCCAGCATTTT
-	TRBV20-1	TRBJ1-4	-	CSASLRGEKLFF	TGCAGTGCTAGCCTGAGGGGTGAAAAACTGTTTTTT
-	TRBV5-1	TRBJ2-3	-	CASSLGLGEFPDTQYF	TGCGCCAGCAGCTTGGGCCTCGGGGAGTTCCCAGATACGCAGTATTTT
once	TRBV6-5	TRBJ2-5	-	CAIDRGQETQYF	TGTGCCATCGACCGTGGGCAAGAGACCCAGTACTTC
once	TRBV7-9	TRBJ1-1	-	CASSLNDDRYEAFF	TGTGCCAGCAGCTTAAACGACGACAGGTATGAGGCTTTCTTT
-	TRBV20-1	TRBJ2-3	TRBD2	CSAPREGRADTQYF	TGCAGTGCTCCCAGAGAGGGGAGGGCAGATACGCAGTATTTT
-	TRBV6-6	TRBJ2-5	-	CASSYRKGGGGETQYF	TGTGCCAGCAGTTACCGGAAGGGGGGCGGAGGGGAGACCCAGTACTTC
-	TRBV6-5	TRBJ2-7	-	CASSSPQPPFTEQYF	TGTGCCAGCAGTTCCCCTCAGCCGCCCTTCACCGAGCAGTACTTC
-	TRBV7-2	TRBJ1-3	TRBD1	CASRRDSGNTIYF	TGTGCCAGCAGAAGGGACAGTGGAAACACCATATATTTT
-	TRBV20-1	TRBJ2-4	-	CSVWDPGNIQYF	TGCAGCGTCTGGGACCCCGGGAACATTCAGTACTTC
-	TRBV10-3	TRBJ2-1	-	CAISESLGSSSYNEQFF	TGTGCCATCAGTGAGTCGTTGGGGAGCAGCTCCTACAATGAGCAGTTCTTC
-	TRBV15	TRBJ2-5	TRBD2	CATCRGLAGEGTQYF	TGTGCCACCTGTCGGGGACTAGCGGGAGAAGGGACCCAGTACTTC
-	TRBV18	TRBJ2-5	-	CASSPGTKETQYF	TGTGCCAGCTCACCAGGGACCAAAGAGACCCAGTACTTC
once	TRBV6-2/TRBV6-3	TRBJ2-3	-	CASSFSRTIPDTQYF	TGTGCCAGCAGTTTCTCAAGGACCATTCCAGATACGCAGTATTTT
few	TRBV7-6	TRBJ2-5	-	CASSFGRTQYF	TGTGCCAGCAGCTTTGGGAGGACCCAGTACTTC
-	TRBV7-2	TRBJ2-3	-	CASSPGAAGTDTQYF	TGTGCCAGCAGCCCCGGGGCCGCCGGCACAGATACGCAGTATTTT
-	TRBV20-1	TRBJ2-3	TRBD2	CSASEPSGGTTDTQYF	TGCAGTGCTAGTGAACCTAGCGGGGGGACCACAGATACGCAGTATTTT
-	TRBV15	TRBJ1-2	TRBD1	CATSRGHGQAHGYTF	TGTGCCACCAGCAGAGGACATGGACAGGCTCATGGCTACACCTTC
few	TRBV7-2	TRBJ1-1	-	CASSLGQGNTEAFF	TGTGCCAGCTCACTAGGGCAGGGGAACACTGAAGCTTTCTTT
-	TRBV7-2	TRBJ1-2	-	CASSSARGAGYTF	TGTGCCAGCAGCTCCGCGCGCGGGGCCGGCTACACCTTC
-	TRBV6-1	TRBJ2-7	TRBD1	CASRGLRGTGAPYEQYF	TGTGCCAGCAGGGGCCTCCGAGGGACAGGGGCGCCCTACGAGCAGTACTTC
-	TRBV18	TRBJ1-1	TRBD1	CASSPRDRGEAFF	TGTGCCAGCTCACCACGGGACAGGGGGGAAGCTTTCTTT
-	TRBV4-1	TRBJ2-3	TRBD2	CASSQDPGTSGRAGRTDTQYF	TGCGCCAGCAGCCAAGATCCCGGGACTAGCGGGAGGGCGGGACGGACAGATACGCAGTATTTT
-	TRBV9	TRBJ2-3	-	CASSVERASTDTQYF	TGTGCCAGCAGCGTAGAGAGGGCTAGCACAGATACGCAGTATTTT
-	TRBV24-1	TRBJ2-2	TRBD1	CATSDTTGSTGELFF	TGTGCCACCAGTGACACGACAGGGTCCACCGGGGAGCTGTTTTTT